This is a list of T cell receptor beta chains from one sample in a study of identical twins. In TCRdb, the 5' RACE reads were re-called with MiXCR into one record per CDR3 protein. Counted here are 500,000 to 650,000 distinct CDR3 sequences, less than 9% occurring once; the ten biggest clones make up around 1.6%. This sample was also put to use in a study of yellow fever vaccine responses in identical twins.

Input material: PBMCs. The receptors come from a woman under 30 in good health. The CDR3 runs from the conserved cysteine through the conserved F or W. D genes are given only for firm matches. For some rows the clone size is stated as once, few or many, or as a class when expanded; others skip it.

J gene: TRBJ2-5; D gene: -; V gene: TRBV28; clone size: -; CDR3 DNA: TGTGCCAGCAGTTGGGAGACCCAGTACTTC; CDR3 protein: CASSWETQYF
J gene: TRBJ1-2; D gene: TRBD1; V gene: TRBV5-1; clone size: few; CDR3 DNA: TGCGCCAGCAGCTTGGGCGGGACAGGGAACGGCTACACCTTC; CDR3 protein: CASSLGGTGNGYTF
J gene: TRBJ1-1; D gene: TRBD1; V gene: TRBV20-1; clone size: -; CDR3 DNA: TGCAGTGCTAGACAGGGGGTAATGAACACTGAAGCTTTCTTT; CDR3 protein: CSARQGVMNTEAFF
J gene: TRBJ2-2; D gene: TRBD2; V gene: TRBV5-1; clone size: -; CDR3 DNA: TGCGCCAGCACCGGGACTAGCGGGACGGGCACCGGGGAGCTGTTTTTT; CDR3 protein: CASTGTSGTGTGELFF
J gene: TRBJ1-1; D gene: -; V gene: TRBV12-3/TRBV12-4; clone size: -; CDR3 DNA: TGTGCCAGCAGTTTGTCAGGGTCCGGGAACACTGAAGCTTTCTTT; CDR3 protein: CASSLSGSGNTEAFF
J gene: TRBJ2-3; D gene: -; V gene: TRBV2; clone size: many; CDR3 DNA: TGTGCCAGCAAGGGATCTGGGACTTCACCGGCAGATACGCAGTATTTT; CDR3 protein: CASKGSGTSPADTQYF
J gene: TRBJ2-1; D gene: TRBD2; V gene: TRBV11-2; clone size: -; CDR3 DNA: TGTGCCAGCAGCTCATGGGGCGAGCGGGAAAATGAGCAGTTCTTC; CDR3 protein: CASSSWGERENEQFF
J gene: TRBJ2-5; D gene: TRBD1; V gene: TRBV5-1; clone size: many; CDR3 DNA: TGCGCCAGCAGCACGACAGGGCTTGAGACCCAGTACTTC; CDR3 protein: CASSTTGLETQYF
J gene: TRBJ1-1; D gene: -; V gene: TRBV18; clone size: few; CDR3 DNA: TGTGCCAGCTCCAGACAGGAGGTGAACACTGAAGCTTTCTTT; CDR3 protein: CASSRQEVNTEAFF
J gene: TRBJ1-1; D gene: -; V gene: TRBV7-9; clone size: few; CDR3 DNA: TGTGCCAGCAGCTCCTGGGACACTGAAGCTTTCTTT; CDR3 protein: CASSSWDTEAFF
J gene: TRBJ2-1; D gene: TRBD2; V gene: TRBV28; clone size: few; CDR3 DNA: TGTGCCAGCAGTCCAGGGACTAGCGGGATTTACAATGAGCAGTTCTTC; CDR3 protein: CASSPGTSGIYNEQFF
J gene: TRBJ2-1; D gene: TRBD2; V gene: TRBV25-1; clone size: -; CDR3 DNA: TGTGCCAGCAGTGGCCGCAGCGGGAGAGGTAATGAGCAGTTCTTC; CDR3 protein: CASSGRSGRGNEQFF
J gene: TRBJ2-1; D gene: TRBD2; V gene: TRBV7-2; clone size: -; CDR3 DNA: TGTGCCAGCAGCGATCGGACTAGGCCTGGTGAGCAGTTCTTC; CDR3 protein: CASSDRTRPGEQFF
J gene: TRBJ2-1; D gene: TRBD2; V gene: TRBV5-1; clone size: many; CDR3 DNA: TGCGCCAGCAGCTTTGGGGGAGCGGGAAATGAGCAGTTCTTC; CDR3 protein: CASSFGGAGNEQFF
J gene: TRBJ2-1; D gene: -; V gene: TRBV12-3/TRBV12-4; clone size: -; CDR3 DNA: TGTGCCAGCAGCCCCCGGGCAATCGATGAGCAGTTCTTC; CDR3 protein: CASSPRAIDEQFF
J gene: TRBJ1-1; D gene: -; V gene: TRBV12-3/TRBV12-4; clone size: many; CDR3 DNA: TGTGCCAGCAGCTGGACAGACACTGAAGCTTTCTTT; CDR3 protein: CASSWTDTEAFF
J gene: TRBJ2-1; D gene: TRBD2; V gene: TRBV6-5; clone size: -; CDR3 DNA: TGTGCCAGCAGTTACAAGCGGGAGACCTACAATGAGCAGTTCTTC; CDR3 protein: CASSYKRETYNEQFF
J gene: TRBJ2-7; D gene: -; V gene: TRBV12-3/TRBV12-4; clone size: few; CDR3 DNA: TGTGCCAGCAGTTTGCGGAATCAGGACAGCGCTCTGAGGGGGCAGTACTTC; CDR3 protein: CASSLRNQDSALRGQYF
J gene: TRBJ1-2; D gene: -; V gene: TRBV4-1; clone size: -; CDR3 DNA: TGCGCCAGCAGCCAAGCGTACACCACGGAGGGCGGCTACACCTTC; CDR3 protein: CASSQAYTTEGGYTF
J gene: TRBJ1-1; D gene: TRBD1; V gene: TRBV6-5; clone size: few; CDR3 DNA: TGTGCCAGCGGTCACCCCGGGACAGAGAACACTGAAGCTTTCTTT; CDR3 protein: CASGHPGTENTEAFF